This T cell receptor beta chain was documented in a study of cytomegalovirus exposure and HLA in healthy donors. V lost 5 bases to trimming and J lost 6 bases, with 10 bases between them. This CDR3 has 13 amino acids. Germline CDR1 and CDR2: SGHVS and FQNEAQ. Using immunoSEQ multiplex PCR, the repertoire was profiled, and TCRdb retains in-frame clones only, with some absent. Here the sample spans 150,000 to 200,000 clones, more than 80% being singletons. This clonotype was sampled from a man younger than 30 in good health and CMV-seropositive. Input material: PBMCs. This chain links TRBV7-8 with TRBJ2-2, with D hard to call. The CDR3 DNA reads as TGTGCCAGCAGCCCGGTCTTAGCCGGGGAGCTGTTTTTT. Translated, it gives CASSPVLAGELFF.